The 28 T cell receptor beta chains below come from one sample, sequenced in a study of OX40 agonist ivuxolimab in advanced cancers. Using immunoSEQ multiplex PCR, the repertoire was profiled, and TCRdb retains in-frame clones only, with some absent. The table shows over 30,000 clones, with about 81% occurring only once. The material was CD4+ or CD8+ T cells sorted from blood, obtained in a trial of the OX40 agonist ivuxolimab. These receptors came from an adult with an advanced solid tumor such as melanoma, head and neck, liver or kidney cancer.

This clone was counted a few times. This rearrangement joins TRBV28 to TRBJ1-5, with a weak D call TRBD1 (6 bases). Between the trimmed V and J ends, which lost 5 bases and 0 bases, there was a span of 14 bases. The CDR3 runs to 16 residues. Per the germline V gene, CDR1 is MDHEN and CDR2 is SYDVKM. CDR3: CASSPLGQSSNQPQHF. The CDR3 DNA is TGTGCCAGCAGTCCCCTAGGACAGAGTAGCAATCAGCCCCAGCATTTT.

This clone was seen a single time. The chain is built from TRBV11-1 and TRBJ2-3, with 11 bases aligning to TRBD2. The CDR3 is 17 residues long. The V segment lost 2 bases and the J segment 0 bases; nucleotides outside the gene matches: 4. Germline V lookup: CDR1 SGHAT, CDR2 FQDESV (reference sequence). CDR3 DNA: TGTGCCAGCAGCTTATTGACTAGCGGGACTAGCACAGATACGCAGTATTTT. It encodes CASSLLTSGTSTDTQYF.

The chain carries TRBV6-5 and TRBJ2-5; D is perhaps TRBD2 (7 bases). The CDR3 consists of 15 residues. The V gene's germline CDR1 is MNHEY and CDR2 SVGAGI. V was cut by 6 bases and J by 5 bases, with 19 bases left in between. The CDR3 region has the DNA TGTGCCAGCAGCCTGGAGAGGGGGGGCCGGGAGACCCAGTACTTC. It codes for CASSLERGGRETQYF.

V gene TRBV6-5 combines with J gene TRBJ1-2, with 9 bases identical to TRBD1. The ends lost 6 bases at V and 6 bases at J; junction bases unmatched: 8. CDR3 length: 14 amino acids. Germline V gene lookup returns CDR1 MNHEY and CDR2 SVGAGI. Here the CDR3 DNA reads TGTGCCAGCAGCTCACAGGGGGCTCCCCATGGCTACACCTTC. Translation gives CASSSQGAPHGYTF.

The rearrangement uses TRBV2 and TRBJ1-5; 7 bases agree with TRBD1. Germline assignment: CDR1 SNHLY and CDR2 FYNNEI. The ends lost 1 base at V and 6 bases at J; junction bases unmatched: 6. This CDR3 region has 15 residues. This chain's CDR3 is CASSEEGAGSQPQHF. The CDR3 DNA reads as TGTGCCAGCAGTGAAGAGGGGGCAGGAAGTCAGCCCCAGCATTTT.

The chain couples TRBV6-1 to TRBJ1-6; tentatively, D is TRBD1 (5 bases). Trimming took off 3 bases at V and 9 bases at J, with 15 bases between the two ends. The CDR3 is made up of 15 amino acids. The germline V gene has CDR1 MNHNS and CDR2 SASEGT. CDR3 loop: CASSEGLLGGSPLHF. The CDR3 region has the DNA TGTGCCAGCAGTGAGGGGCTTTTAGGAGGTTCACCCCTCCACTTT.

The gene calls are TRBV27 and TRBJ2-7; no reliable D call. The CDR3 has 14 residues. V shed 5 bases and J shed 0 bases, with 11 bases lying between them. The germline CDR1 and CDR2 sequences are MNHEY and SMNVEV (reference sequence). CDR3 coding DNA: TGTGCCAGCAGTCCCTTGCCGAGCTCCTACGAGCAGTACTTC. Translation: CASSPLPSSYEQYF.

This clone was detected only once. This chain links TRBV28 with TRBJ2-3, with 11 bases lining up with TRBD1. Germline V gene data show CDR1 as MDHEN and CDR2 as SYDVKM. This CDR3 is built from 16 residues. The V segment lost 5 bases and the J segment 4 bases; nucleotides outside the gene matches: 8. The CDR3 reads CASSPLGTGGADTQYF. The CDR3 nucleotides are TGTGCCAGCAGTCCCCTAGGGACAGGGGGGGCAGATACGCAGTATTTT.

The sample holds a few counts of this clone. The chain couples TRBV5-1 to TRBJ2-2; the D is unclear. This CDR3 is built from 13 residues. Germline loops: CDR1 SGHRS, CDR2 YFSETQ. The ends were cut back, 7 bases at V and 0 bases at J, with 7 bases in the middle. In DNA, the CDR3 is TGCGCCAGCTCCCTAACGAACACCGGGGAGCTGTTTTTT. The encoded protein is CASSLTNTGELFF.

The chain's CDR3 is CASSEARLGDTQYF. DNA for the CDR3: TGTGCCAGCAGTGAAGCAAGATTGGGAGATACGCAGTATTTT. J is TRBJ2-3 and V is TRBV2; D call uncertain. The ends were cut back, 0 bases at V and 5 bases at J, with 9 bases in the middle. This CDR3 region has 14 residues. Germline V lookup: CDR1 SNHLY, CDR2 FYNNEI.

As for this clone: Other nucleotide sequences in the sample specify the same CDR3. The gene calls are TRBV4-1 and TRBJ2-4; TRBD1 aligns across 9 bases. The length of the CDR3 is 15 residues. The ends lost 4 bases at V and 4 bases at J; junction bases unmatched: 5. Germline CDR1 reads MGHRA; CDR2 reads YSYEKL. The CDR3 DNA sequence: TGCGCCAGCAGCCGAATAGGACAGGGGAAAAACATTCAGTACTTC. This codes for CASSRIGQGKNIQYF.

This clone appeared once. The J gene is TRBJ2-7, the V gene TRBV27; no definite D call. Trimming took 5 bases from V and 0 from J, leaving 8 bases between them. The CDR3 totals 13 residues. CDR1 is MNHEY, CDR2 SMNVEV, per germline (reference sequence). The CDR3, as DNA: TGTGCCAGCAGTCCCCATAACTCCTACGAGCAGTACTTC. Translated, it gives CASSPHNSYEQYF.

J is TRBJ2-7 and V is TRBV29-1; D remains unclear. CDR3 size: 15 residues. Germline CDR1 reads SQVTM; CDR2 reads ANQGSEA. Trimming shortened V by 5 bases and J by 2 bases, and 19 bases separated the two germline ends. The CDR3: CSVINARMKAYEQYF. CDR3 DNA: TGCAGCGTTATTAATGCAAGGATGAAGGCCTACGAGCAGTACTTC.

This clone was seen more than once but under ten times. V usage is TRBV30 and J usage is TRBJ1-1; 9 bases line up with TRBD1. The CDR3 length is 15 residues. Germline trimming cut 4 bases from V and 1 base from J; bases unmatched to any gene: 7. Germline-derived CDR1 and CDR2 are GTSNPN and SVGIG (reference sequence). The CDR3 nucleotides read TGTGCCTGGACAGGGACAGGGCTAGCGAACACTGAAGCTTTCTTT. As protein: CAWTGTGLANTEAFF.

The chain couples TRBV19 to TRBJ1-6, with TRBD1 identical over 9 bases. Germline V gene sequence: CDR1 LNHDA, CDR2 SQIVND (reference sequence). Trimming took 8 bases from V and 7 from J; bases not matched to a gene: 3. The CDR3 length is 13 residues. As DNA, the CDR3 is TGTGCCAGTCACACAGGGGGCAATTCACCCCTCCACTTT. Amino acids: CASHTGGNSPLHF.

V is TRBV18 and J is TRBJ2-1, with D perhaps matching TRBD2 (6 bases). The CDR3 runs 12 residues. V was trimmed by 6 bases and J by 10 bases, leaving 13 bases between them. CDR1 and CDR2 from the germline V gene are KGHSH and LQKENI. The CDR3 region has the DNA TGTGCCAGCTCCCCCCGAACTAGCGAGCAGTTCTTC. Its protein is CASSPRTSEQFF.

The chain is built from TRBV5-4 and TRBJ1-4; TRBD1 is a possible D gene (5 bases). Per germline, CDR1 SGHNT and CDR2 YYREEE (reference sequence). V shed 1 base and J shed 3 bases, with 7 bases lying between them. The CDR3 sequence is 14 residues long. CDR3 DNA sequence: TGTGCCAGCAGCTTGTGGGGGTCTAATGAAAAACTGTTTTTT. As protein: CASSLWGSNEKLFF. The entire variable domain, with the rest obtained from reference TRBV5-4 and TRBJ1-4, is as follows: ETGVTQSPTHLIKTRGQQVTLRCSSQSGHNTVSWYQQALGQGPQFIFQYYREEENGRGNFPPRFSGLQFPNYSSELNVNALELDDSALYLCASSLWGSNEKLFFGSGTQLSVL.

This clone turned up a few times. This chain uses TRBV2 with TRBJ1-6; 10 bases align to TRBD1. CDR3 length: 13 residues. Germline V gene lookup returns CDR1 SNHLY and CDR2 FYNNEI. The ends lost 6 bases at V and 9 bases at J; junction bases unmatched: 2. CDR3 loop: CASRGQGLSPLHF. DNA for the CDR3: TGTGCCAGCAGGGGACAGGGGCTTTCACCCCTCCACTTT.

The chain joins TRBV7-2 to TRBJ2-7; D assignment may be TRBD1 or TRBD2 (5 bases each). This CDR3 comprises 14 residues. Looked up from germline, CDR1 is SGHTA and CDR2 is FQGNSA. V lost 4 bases to trimming and J lost 7 bases, with 17 bases between them. In nucleotides, the CDR3 is TGTGCCAGCAGCTCGGGACCCAACACGGGGGAGCAGTACTTC. Amino acid sequence: CASSSGPNTGEQYF. The full variable domain, its missing parts supplied by reference TRBV7-2 and TRBJ2-7, is GAGVSQSPSNKVTEKGKDVELRCDPISGHTALYWYRQSLGQGLEFLIYFQGNSAPDKSGLPSDRFSAERTGGSVSTLTIQRTQQEDSAVYLCASSSGPNTGEQYFGPGTRLTVT.

This chain connects TRBV5-6 to TRBJ2-3, with D hard to call. V was pared by 4 bases and J by 2 bases, with 8 bases between. The CDR3 loop spans 13 amino acids. CDR1 is SGHDT and CDR2 is YYEEEE in the germline V gene. The CDR3 region is CASSPYFTDTQYF. CDR3 sequence (DNA): TGTGCCAGCAGCCCCTATTTCACAGATACGCAGTATTTT.

This clone was observed a few times. The chain has TRBV29-1 and TRBJ1-2; the D gene is possibly TRBD1 (6 bases). Per germline, CDR1 SQVTM and CDR2 ANQGSEA. V was trimmed by 5 bases and J by 8 bases, leaving 18 bases between them. The CDR3 is made up of 13 amino acids. CDR3 sequence (DNA): TGCAGCGTTTATGTTTCGGGGGGGCGCGGCTACACCTTC. Its translation: CSVYVSGGRGYTF.

V usage is TRBV29-1 and J usage is TRBJ1-2; D is undetermined. Germline values: CDR1 SQVTM, CDR2 ANQGSEA. Trimming stripped 7 bases from V and 4 bases from J, with 10 bases between. This CDR3 has 11 residues. The CDR3 loop is CSAQVLYGYTF. The CDR3 DNA reads as TGCAGCGCGCAGGTACTCTATGGCTACACCTTC.

This clone appeared a single time. The CDR3 sequence: CASSLVPRGGTDTQYF. CDR3 coding DNA: TGTGCCAGCAGCTTAGTACCGCGGGGGGGCACAGATACGCAGTATTTT. V gene TRBV7-2 combines with J gene TRBJ2-3; TRBD2 matches 8 bases. The CDR3 contains 16 residues. V trimming: 1 base; J trimming: 1 base; junction bases outside the gene matches: 4. Germline V lookup: CDR1 SGHTA, CDR2 FQGNSA.

The rearrangement joins TRBV7-3 to TRBJ2-1, with 7 bases lining up with TRBD2. The J segment lost 2 bases and the V segment lost 4 bases, leaving 17 bases of the junction unmatched. Looked up from germline, CDR1 is SGHTA and CDR2 is FQGTGA. The CDR3 loop spans 19 amino acids. CDR3 DNA: TGTGCCAGCAGCTCATCTTTGGGAGGGATGGGCACGGCCTACAATGAGCAGTTCTTC. It encodes CASSSSLGGMGTAYNEQFF.

The chain is built from TRBV6-1 and TRBJ1-6; tentative D call: TRBD1 (6 bases). This CDR3 region has 15 residues. Trimming removed 6 bases at V and 2 bases at J, with 11 bases between. CDR1 and CDR2 (germline): MNHNS, SASEGT. CDR3 DNA sequence: TGTGCCAGCAGGCTAGGGGACACCTATAATTCACCCCTCCACTTT. It yields the protein CASRLGDTYNSPLHF.

The chain links TRBV7-3 to TRBJ1-1, with D unresolved. V was cut by 6 bases and J by 4 bases, with 15 bases left in between. This CDR3 has 14 amino acids. Germline loops: CDR1 SGHTA, CDR2 FQGTGA. The CDR3 DNA is TGTGCCAGCAGGGTCAATCGAGGTGCCACTGAAGCTTTCTTT. It codes for CASRVNRGATEAFF. The full variable domain, rest sourced from reference TRBV7-3 and TRBJ1-1, is GAGVSQTPSNKVTEKGKYVELRCDPISGHTALYWYRQSLGQGPEFLIYFQGTGAADDSGLPNDRFFAVRPEGSVSTLKIQRTERGDSAVYLCASRVNRGATEAFFGQGTRLTVV.

This clone was seen a single time. The chain employs TRBV18 and TRBJ2-1, with unresolved D. Per the germline V gene, CDR1 is KGHSH and CDR2 is LQKENI. V was clipped by 5 bases and J by 9 bases, with 17 bases between them. This CDR3 has 14 residues. The CDR3, as DNA: TGTGCCAGCTCAGTACAAGGAAGAGATAGTGAGCAGTTCTTC. Amino acid sequence: CASSVQGRDSEQFF.

The chain carries TRBV7-2 and TRBJ1-5; perhaps TRBD1 as D (6 bases). Germline CDR1 reads SGHTA; CDR2 reads FQGNSA. V dropped 2 bases and J dropped 4 bases, with 21 bases sitting between them. CDR3 length equals 18 residues. CDR3 protein: CASSLSINSGGRNQPQHF. For the CDR3, the DNA is TGTGCCAGCAGCTTAAGCATCAATAGCGGGGGGCGAAATCAGCCCCAGCATTTT.